The source of this T cell receptor (beta chain) is a study of T-cell reconstitution after alpha-beta-depleted transplantation in children. Germline trimming cut 7 bases from V and 2 bases from J; bases unmatched to any gene: 12. Germline assignment: CDR1 SGHDT and CDR2 YYEEEE. CDR3 size: 16 residues. Preparation of the TCRbeta library was carried out with unique molecular identifiers. One entry per CDR3 protein, called by TCRdb with MiXCR from the PCR reads. The profile shows some 590,000 distinct CDR3 sequences, over 9.5% of them singletons. This chain links TRBV5-6 with TRBJ2-7; 10 nucleotides match TRBD1. The receptor was isolated from a human donor who donated a stem cell graft to a child with acute myeloid leukemia. The sequencing here drew on PBMCs from the stem cell graft donor, taken from the stem cell graft. The CDR3 bases are TGTGCCAGCTCCCGGGACAGGGGTTTTTTTACCTACGAGCAGTACTTC. It is translated as CASSRDRGFFTYEQYF.